Each of the 8 T cell receptor beta chains below was sequenced from the same sample in a study of CD8 T cells in ankylosing spondylitis. From the 5' RACE reads, TCRdb called clonotypes with MiXCR, one entry per CDR3 protein. Here the sample spans 150,000 to 200,000 distinct CDR3 sequences, around a tenth being singletons. Sequencing was carried out using blood, either unsorted or a sorted T cell fraction (not recorded which). The receptors come from a female donor with ankylosing spondylitis or in good health (not recorded which).

The table lists this clonotype with many counts. The J gene is TRBJ2-1, the V gene TRBV25-1; 8 nucleotides match TRBD2. With 6 bases clipped from V and 5 bases from J, the junction kept 3 bases outside the gene matches. Germline V gives CDR1 MGHDK, CDR2 SYGVNS. The CDR3 sequence is 13 residues long. CDR3 region: CASRLAVDNEQFF. The CDR3, as DNA: TGTGCCAGCAGACTAGCGGTAGACAATGAGCAGTTCTTC.

There are a few counts of this clonotype. V is TRBV2 and J is TRBJ2-5; TRBD2 aligns across 7 bases. The V gene's germline CDR1 is SNHLY and CDR2 FYNNEI. The CDR3 is 12 amino acids. The trim removed 11 bases at V and 4 bases at J, leaving 7 bases unmatched. CDR3 coding DNA: TGTGCCGTCGCGGGAGATCCAGAGACCCAGTACTTC. It specifies CAVAGDPETQYF.

This clonotype occurred a few times. The chain combines TRBV28 with TRBJ2-3; 8 bases agree with TRBD2. Germline V lookup: CDR1 MDHEN, CDR2 SYDVKM. Trimming removed 6 bases from V and 5 bases from J; junction bases left unmatched: 7. CDR3 length equals 14 residues. For the CDR3, the DNA is TGTGCCAGCAGACCGGGACTAGTAATAGATACGCAGTATTTT. The encoded protein is CASRPGLVIDTQYF.

This rearrangement joins TRBV6-2 or TRBV6-3 to TRBJ2-7; D gene ambiguous. CDR3 size: 16 residues. Germline V gene data show CDR1 as MNHEY and CDR2 as SVGEGT. Trimming took off 1 base at V and 0 bases at J, with 13 bases between the two ends. CDR3 bases: TGTGCCAGCAGTTACTTACTGCAAGAAGACTCCTACGAGCAGTACTTC. Its translation: CASSYLLQEDSYEQYF.

This chain uses TRBV6-2 or TRBV6-3 with TRBJ2-5; tentatively, D is TRBD2 (6 bases). With 2 bases removed from V and 4 bases from J, the gap between germline ends came to 23 bases. Germline CDR1 reads MNHEY; CDR2 reads SVGEGT. The CDR3 runs 18 residues. The CDR3 here is CASSYPPLLAPIGETQYF. CDR3 DNA sequence: TGTGCCAGCAGTTACCCTCCTTTACTAGCACCTATCGGAGAGACCCAGTACTTC.

This chain joins TRBV7-6 and TRBJ2-1; possible D gene TRBD2, 6 bases. Per germline, CDR1 SGHVS and CDR2 FNYEAQ. V was cut by 5 bases and J by 4 bases, with 18 bases left in between. The CDR3 sequence is 16 residues long. CDR3: CASSPPGLGVYNEQFF. In nucleotides, the CDR3 is TGTGCCAGCAGCCCACCGGGACTTGGGGTTTACAATGAGCAGTTCTTC.

This clonotype was observed a handful of times. V gene TRBV2 combines with J gene TRBJ2-6; D might be TRBD1 or TRBD2, each matching 5 bases. V was cut by 4 bases and J by 0 bases, with 13 bases left in between. CDR1 is SNHLY and CDR2 is FYNNEI in the germline V gene. This CDR3 has 17 amino acids. CDR3 nucleotides: TGTGCCAGCAGTGTCGGGGCCCCCTTCTCTGGGGCCAACGTCCTGACTTTC. This encodes CASSVGAPFSGANVLTF.

At least ten counts were recorded for this clonotype. V and J are TRBV27 and TRBJ2-7, with 8 nucleotides matching TRBD1. CDR3 length: 13 amino acids. The V gene's germline CDR1 is MNHEY and CDR2 SMNVEV (reference sequence). The V segment lost 8 bases and the J segment 5 bases; nucleotides outside the gene matches: 8. Written as DNA, the CDR3 is TGTGCCAGCGGGATGACAGGGGCGCACGAGCAGTACTTC. This sequence encodes CASGMTGAHEQYF.